This T cell receptor beta chain derives from a study of OX40 agonist ivuxolimab in advanced cancers. Study-wide points: Some patients who did not respond also had low normalized T-cell clonal expansion. In general, CD8+ T cells held more expanded clones than CD4+ did, on average.

Sequenced by immunoSEQ multiplex PCR; TCRdb stores in-frame clones only, minus some. The data contain about 77,000 clones, approximately 87% of them singletons. On this clone itself: What it binds is not known.

V dropped 0 bases and J dropped 4; count of bases not matched to a gene: 7. Germline V CDR1 and CDR2: SGDLS, YYNGEE. The CDR3 has 17 residues. Samples of blood were obtained at baseline, on cycle 4 day 1, and on cycle 7 day 1. This TCR was sampled from an adult with an advanced solid tumor such as melanoma, head and neck, liver or kidney cancer. The sequenced sample was CD4+ or CD8+ T cells sorted from blood, obtained in a trial of the OX40 agonist ivuxolimab. The chain uses TRBV9 and TRBJ2-4; 10 bases align to TRBD1. DNA for the CDR3: TGTGCCAGCAGCGTAGGAGTCCCGGGACAGGGGAAAAACATTCAGTACTTC. Translating it yields CASSVGVPGQGKNIQYF.